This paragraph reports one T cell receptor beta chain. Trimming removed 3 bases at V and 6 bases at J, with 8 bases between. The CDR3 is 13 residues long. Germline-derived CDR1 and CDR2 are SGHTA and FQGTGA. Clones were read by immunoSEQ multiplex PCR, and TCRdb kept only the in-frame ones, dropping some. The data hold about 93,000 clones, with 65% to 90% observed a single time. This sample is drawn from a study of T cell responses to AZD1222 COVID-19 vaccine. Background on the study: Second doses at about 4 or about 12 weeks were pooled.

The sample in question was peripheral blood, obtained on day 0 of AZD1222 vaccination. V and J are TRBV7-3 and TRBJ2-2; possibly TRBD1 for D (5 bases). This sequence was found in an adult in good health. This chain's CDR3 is CASSFRAAGELFF. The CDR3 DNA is TGTGCCAGCAGCTTCAGGGCGGCCGGGGAGCTGTTTTTT.